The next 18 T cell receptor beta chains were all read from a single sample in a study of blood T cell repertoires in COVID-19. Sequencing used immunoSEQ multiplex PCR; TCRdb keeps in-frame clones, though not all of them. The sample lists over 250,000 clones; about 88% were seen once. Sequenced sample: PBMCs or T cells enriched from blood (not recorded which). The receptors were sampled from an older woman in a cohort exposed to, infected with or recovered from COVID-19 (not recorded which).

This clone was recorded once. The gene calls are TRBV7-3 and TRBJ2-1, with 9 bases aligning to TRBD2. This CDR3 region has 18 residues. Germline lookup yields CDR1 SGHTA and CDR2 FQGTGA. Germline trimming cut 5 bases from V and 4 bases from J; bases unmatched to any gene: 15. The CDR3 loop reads CASSPTSSGLASYNEQFF. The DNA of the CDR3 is TGTGCCAGCAGCCCCACATCATCGGGACTAGCTTCATACAATGAGCAGTTCTTC. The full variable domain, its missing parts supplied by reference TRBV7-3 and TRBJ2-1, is GAGVSQTPSNKVTEKGKYVELRCDPISGHTALYWYRQSLGQGPEFLIYFQGTGAADDSGLPNDRFFAVRPEGSVSTLKIQRTERGDSAVYLCASSPTSSGLASYNEQFFGPGTRLTVL.

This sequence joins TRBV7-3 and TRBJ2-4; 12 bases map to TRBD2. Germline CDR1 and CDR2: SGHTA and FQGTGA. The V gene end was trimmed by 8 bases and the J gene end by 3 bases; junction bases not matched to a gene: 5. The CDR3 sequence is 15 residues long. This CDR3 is CASSRTSGNKNIQYF. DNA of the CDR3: TGTGCCAGCTCGCGGACTAGCGGGAACAAAAACATTCAGTACTTC. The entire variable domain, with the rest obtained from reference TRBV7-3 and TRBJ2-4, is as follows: GAGVSQTPSNKVTEKGKYVELRCDPISGHTALYWYRQSLGQGPEFLIYFQGTGAADDSGLPNDRFFAVRPEGSVSTLKIQRTERGDSAVYLCASSRTSGNKNIQYFGAGTRLSVL.

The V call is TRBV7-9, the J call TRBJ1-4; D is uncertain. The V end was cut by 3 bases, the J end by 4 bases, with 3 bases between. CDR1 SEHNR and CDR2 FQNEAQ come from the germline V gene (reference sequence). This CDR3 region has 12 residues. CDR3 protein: CASSFRNEKLFF. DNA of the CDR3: TGTGCCAGCAGCTTTCGTAATGAAAAACTGTTTTTT.

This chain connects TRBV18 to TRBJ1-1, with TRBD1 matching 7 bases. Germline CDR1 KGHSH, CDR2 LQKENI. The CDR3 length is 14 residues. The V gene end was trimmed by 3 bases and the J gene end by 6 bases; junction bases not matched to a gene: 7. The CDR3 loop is CASSPVQGSPEAFF. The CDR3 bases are TGTGCCAGCTCACCGGTACAGGGGAGCCCTGAAGCTTTCTTT.

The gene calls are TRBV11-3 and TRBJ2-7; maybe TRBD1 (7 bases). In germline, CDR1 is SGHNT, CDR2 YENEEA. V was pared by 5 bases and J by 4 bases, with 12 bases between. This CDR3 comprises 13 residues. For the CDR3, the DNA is TGTGCCAGCAGCCCAGGGGGGCAATACGAGCAGTACTTC. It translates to CASSPGGQYEQYF.

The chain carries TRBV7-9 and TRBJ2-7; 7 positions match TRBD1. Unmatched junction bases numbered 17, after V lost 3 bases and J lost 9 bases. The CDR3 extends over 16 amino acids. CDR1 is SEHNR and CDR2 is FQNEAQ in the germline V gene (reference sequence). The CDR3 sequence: CASSFTTQGSGRMQYF. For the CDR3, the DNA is TGTGCCAGCAGCTTCACCACACAGGGGTCAGGAAGGATGCAGTACTTC.

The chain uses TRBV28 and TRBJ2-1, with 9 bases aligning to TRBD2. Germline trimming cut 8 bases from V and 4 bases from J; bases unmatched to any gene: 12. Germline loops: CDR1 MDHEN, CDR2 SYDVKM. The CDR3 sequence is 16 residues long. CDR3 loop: CASLSGAGGVYNEQFF. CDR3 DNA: TGTGCCAGCCTCTCGGGCGCGGGAGGGGTTTACAATGAGCAGTTCTTC.

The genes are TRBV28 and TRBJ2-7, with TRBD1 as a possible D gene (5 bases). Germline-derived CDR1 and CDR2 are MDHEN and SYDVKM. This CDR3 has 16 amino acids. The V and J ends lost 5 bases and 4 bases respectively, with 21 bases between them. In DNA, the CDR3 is TGTGCCAGCAGTCCTCGACGTTCAGGGCCTCCTTACGAGCAGTACTTC. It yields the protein CASSPRRSGPPYEQYF.

The CDR3 is CASSLLTVQDTQYF. The CDR3 DNA reads as TGCGCCAGCAGCTTGTTGACAGTTCAGGATACGCAGTATTTT. V is TRBV5-1 and J is TRBJ2-3; D perhaps matches TRBD1 (5 bases). The V gene's germline CDR1 is SGHRS and CDR2 YFSETQ. V lost 1 base, J lost 6 bases, and 12 bases lay in between. The CDR3 runs to 14 residues.

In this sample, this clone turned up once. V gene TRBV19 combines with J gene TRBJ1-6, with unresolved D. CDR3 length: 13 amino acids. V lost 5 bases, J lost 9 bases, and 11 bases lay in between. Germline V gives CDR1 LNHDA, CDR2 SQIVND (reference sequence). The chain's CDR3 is CASSAAGVSPLHF. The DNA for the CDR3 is TGTGCCAGTAGTGCCGCCGGGGTTTCACCCCTCCACTTT.

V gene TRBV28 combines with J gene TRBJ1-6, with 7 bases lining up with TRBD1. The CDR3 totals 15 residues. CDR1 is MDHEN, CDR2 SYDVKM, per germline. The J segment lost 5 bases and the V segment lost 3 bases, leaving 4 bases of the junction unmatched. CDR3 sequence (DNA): TGTGCCAGCAGTTTCCGCGGGACAGATAATTCACCCCTCCACTTT. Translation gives CASSFRGTDNSPLHF.

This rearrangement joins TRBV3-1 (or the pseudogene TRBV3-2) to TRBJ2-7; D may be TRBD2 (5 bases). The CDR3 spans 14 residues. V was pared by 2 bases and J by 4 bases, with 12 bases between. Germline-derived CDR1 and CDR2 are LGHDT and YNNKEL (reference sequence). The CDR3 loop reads CASSQSGVQYEQYF. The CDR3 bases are TGTGCCAGCAGCCAATCCGGGGTTCAATACGAGCAGTACTTC.

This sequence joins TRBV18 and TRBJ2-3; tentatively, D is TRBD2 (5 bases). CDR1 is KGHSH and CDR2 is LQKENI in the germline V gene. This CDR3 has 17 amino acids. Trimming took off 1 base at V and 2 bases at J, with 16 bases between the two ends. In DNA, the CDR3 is TGTGCCAGCTCACCACTCGCCGGTGGACTCATCACAGATACGCAGTATTTT. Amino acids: CASSPLAGGLITDTQYF. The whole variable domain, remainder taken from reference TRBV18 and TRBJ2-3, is NAGVMQNPRHLVRRRGQEARLRCSPMKGHSHVYWYRQLPEEGLKFMVYLQKENIIDESGMPKERFSAEFPKEGPSILRIQQVVRGDSAAYFCASSPLAGGLITDTQYFGPGTRLTVL.

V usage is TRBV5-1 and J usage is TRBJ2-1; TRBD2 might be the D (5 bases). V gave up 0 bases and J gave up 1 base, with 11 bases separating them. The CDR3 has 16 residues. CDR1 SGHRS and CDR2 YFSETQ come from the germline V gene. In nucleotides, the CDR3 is TGCGCCAGCAGCTTGGGGAGGCGGGTTTCCTACAATGAGCAGTTCTTC. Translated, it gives CASSLGRRVSYNEQFF.

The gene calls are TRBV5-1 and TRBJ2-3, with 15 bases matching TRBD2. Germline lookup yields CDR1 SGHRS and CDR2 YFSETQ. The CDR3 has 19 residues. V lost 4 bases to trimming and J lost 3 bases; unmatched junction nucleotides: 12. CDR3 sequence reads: CASSPEGTSGRLWTDTQYF. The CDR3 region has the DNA TGCGCCAGCAGCCCGGAGGGGACTAGCGGGAGGCTCTGGACAGATACGCAGTATTTT.

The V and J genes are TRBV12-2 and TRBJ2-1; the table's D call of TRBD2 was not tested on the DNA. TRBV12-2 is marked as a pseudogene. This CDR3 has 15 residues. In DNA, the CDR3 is TGTGCAAGTCGCCGGGGACTAGCGGGAAAGGTTGAGCAGTTCTTC. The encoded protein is CASRRGLAGKVEQFF.

In nucleotides, the CDR3 is TGTGCCAGCAGGACGGACAGTTTGAATTCACCCCTCCACTTT. Its translation is CASRTDSLNSPLHF. The chain links TRBV6-5 to TRBJ1-6, with D perhaps TRBD1 (6 bases). Deletions cut 6 bases from V and 7 bases from J, with 13 bases between. In germline, CDR1 is MNHEY, CDR2 SVGAGI. This CDR3 has 14 amino acids.

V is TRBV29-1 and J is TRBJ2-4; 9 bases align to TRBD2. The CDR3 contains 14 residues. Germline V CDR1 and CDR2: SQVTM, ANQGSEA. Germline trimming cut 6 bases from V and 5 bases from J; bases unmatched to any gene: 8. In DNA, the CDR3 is TGCAGCGTCTTAAGACTAGCGGACGAAAACATTCAGTACTTC. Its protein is CSVLRLADENIQYF.